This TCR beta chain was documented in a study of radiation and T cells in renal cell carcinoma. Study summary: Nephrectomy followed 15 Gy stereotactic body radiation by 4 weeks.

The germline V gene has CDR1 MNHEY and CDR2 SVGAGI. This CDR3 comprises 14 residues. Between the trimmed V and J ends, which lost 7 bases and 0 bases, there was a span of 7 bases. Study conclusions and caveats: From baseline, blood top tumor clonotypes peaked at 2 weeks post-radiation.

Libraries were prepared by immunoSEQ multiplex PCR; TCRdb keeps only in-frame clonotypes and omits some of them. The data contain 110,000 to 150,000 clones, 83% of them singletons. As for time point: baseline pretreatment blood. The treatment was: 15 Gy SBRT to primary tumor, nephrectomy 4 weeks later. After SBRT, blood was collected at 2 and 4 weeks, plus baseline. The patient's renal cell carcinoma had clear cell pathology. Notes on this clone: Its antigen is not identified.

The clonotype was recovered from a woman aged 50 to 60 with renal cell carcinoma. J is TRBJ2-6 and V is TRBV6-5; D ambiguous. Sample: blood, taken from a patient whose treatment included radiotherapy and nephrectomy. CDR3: CASTQSSGANVLTF. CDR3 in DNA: TGTGCCAGCACCCAAAGCTCTGGGGCCAACGTCCTGACTTTC.